Many counts were recorded for the clone carrying this T cell receptor (beta chain). Its antigen is unidentified. Assembly of TCR beta libraries relied on iRepertoire HTBI primers together with Arm-PCR of CDR3 regions. TCRdb re-called the multiplex PCR reads through MiXCR, storing one row per CDR3 protein. Here the sample spans more than 350,000 distinct CDR3 sequences, roughly a fifth being singletons. Time point in this sample: persistent/refractory GD, antithyroid drugs over 5 years with positive TRAb. TCR sequences were obtained from RNA taken from PBMCs. This CDR3 comprises 12 residues. V was trimmed by 6 bases and J by 3 bases, leaving 8 bases between them. Germline values: CDR1 SEHNR, CDR2 FQNEAQ (reference sequence). The data were obtained in a study of regulatory T cells in long-lasting Graves disease. Study-wide findings and caveats: Compared with new cases, persistent Graves' patients showed reduced TCR diversity.

This clonotype was obtained from a female donor with Graves disease. V is TRBV7-9 and J is TRBJ2-5; a weak D match, TRBD2 (5 bases). This sample comprised peripheral blood mononuclear cells (PBMCs), obtained when the disease was refractory, from a patient treated with antithyroid drugs. The CDR3 coding sequence is TGTGCCAGCAGTAGGACTGAAGAGACCCAGTACTTC. Translated: CASSRTEETQYF.